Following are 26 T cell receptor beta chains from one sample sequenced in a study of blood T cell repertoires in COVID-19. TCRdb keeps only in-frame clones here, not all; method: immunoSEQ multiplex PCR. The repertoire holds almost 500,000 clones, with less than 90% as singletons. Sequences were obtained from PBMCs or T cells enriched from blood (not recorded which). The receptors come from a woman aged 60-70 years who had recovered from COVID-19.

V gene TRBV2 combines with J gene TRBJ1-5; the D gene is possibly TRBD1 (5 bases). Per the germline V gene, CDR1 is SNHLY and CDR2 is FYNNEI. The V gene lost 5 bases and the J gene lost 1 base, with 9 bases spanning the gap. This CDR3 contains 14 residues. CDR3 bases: TGTGCCAGCAGTCCATCAGGGAGCAATCAGCCCCAGCATTTT. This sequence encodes CASSPSGSNQPQHF.

CDR3 nucleotides: TGCGCCAGCAGTGCCCCTTTGGGACTAGCTCCCAATGAGCAGTTCTTC. Translated, it gives CASSAPLGLAPNEQFF. The chain employs TRBV10-2 and TRBJ2-1; TRBD2 matches at 9 bases. CDR1 and CDR2 from the germline V gene are WSHSY and SAAADI. This CDR3 contains 16 residues. The ends lost 4 bases at V and 6 bases at J; junction bases unmatched: 10.

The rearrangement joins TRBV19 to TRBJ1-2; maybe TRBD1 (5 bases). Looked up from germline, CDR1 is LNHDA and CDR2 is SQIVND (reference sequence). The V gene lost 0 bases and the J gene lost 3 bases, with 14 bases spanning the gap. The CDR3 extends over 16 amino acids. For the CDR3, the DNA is TGTGCCAGTAGTATAGATCCCCTCGCAGGGCACTATGGCTACACCTTC. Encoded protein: CASSIDPLAGHYGYTF.

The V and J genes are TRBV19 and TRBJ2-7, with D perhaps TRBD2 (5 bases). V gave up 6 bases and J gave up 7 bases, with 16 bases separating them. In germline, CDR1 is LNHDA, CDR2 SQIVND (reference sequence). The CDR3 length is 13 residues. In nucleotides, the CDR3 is TGTGCCAGTAGCTCGTACGGGTCGGGGGAGCAGTACTTC. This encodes CASSSYGSGEQYF.

The CDR3: CASSRTGAQAFF. Written as DNA, the CDR3 is TGTGCCAGCAGTCGGACAGGGGCCCAAGCTTTCTTT. The chain employs TRBV6-5 and TRBJ1-1, with 9 bases aligning to TRBD1. This CDR3 has 12 amino acids. The junction had 4 bases not matched to a gene; V was cut back by 5 bases and J by 9 bases. Germline lookup yields CDR1 MNHEY and CDR2 SVGAGI.

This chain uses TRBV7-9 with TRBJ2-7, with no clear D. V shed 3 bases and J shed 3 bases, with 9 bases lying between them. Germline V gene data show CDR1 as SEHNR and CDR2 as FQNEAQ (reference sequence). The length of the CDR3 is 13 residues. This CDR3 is CASSFVSYYEQYF. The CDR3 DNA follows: TGTGCCAGCAGCTTTGTCTCTTACTACGAGCAGTACTTC.

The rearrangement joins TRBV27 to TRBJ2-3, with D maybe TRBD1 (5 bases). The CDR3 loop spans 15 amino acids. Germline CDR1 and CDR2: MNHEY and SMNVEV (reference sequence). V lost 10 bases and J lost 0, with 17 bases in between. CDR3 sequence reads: CATMSRVTSTDTQYF. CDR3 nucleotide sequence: TGTGCCACCATGAGCAGGGTCACTAGCACAGATACGCAGTATTTT.

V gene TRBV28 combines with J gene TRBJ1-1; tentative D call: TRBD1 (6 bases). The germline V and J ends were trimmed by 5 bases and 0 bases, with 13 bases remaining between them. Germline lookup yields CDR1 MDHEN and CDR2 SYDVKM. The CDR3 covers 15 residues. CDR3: CASSIRQAMNTEAFF. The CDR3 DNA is TGTGCCAGCAGTATACGACAGGCCATGAACACTGAAGCTTTCTTT. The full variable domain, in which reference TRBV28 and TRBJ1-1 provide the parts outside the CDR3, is DVKVTQSSRYLVKRTGEKVFLECVQDMDHENMFWYRQDPGLGLRLIYFSYDVKMKEKGDIPEGYSVSREKKERFSLILESASTNQTSMYLCASSIRQAMNTEAFFGQGTRLTVV.

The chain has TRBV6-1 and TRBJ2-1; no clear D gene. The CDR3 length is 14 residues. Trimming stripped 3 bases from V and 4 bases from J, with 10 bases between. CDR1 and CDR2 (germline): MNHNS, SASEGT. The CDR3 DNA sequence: TGTGCCAGCAGTGAGGCTGCAGATTACAATGAGCAGTTCTTC. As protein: CASSEAADYNEQFF.

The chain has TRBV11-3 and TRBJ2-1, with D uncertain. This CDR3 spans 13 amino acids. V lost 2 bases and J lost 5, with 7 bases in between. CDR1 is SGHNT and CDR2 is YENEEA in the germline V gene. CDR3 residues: CASSLNRDNEQFF. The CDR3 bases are TGTGCCAGCAGCTTAAACCGGGACAATGAGCAGTTCTTC.

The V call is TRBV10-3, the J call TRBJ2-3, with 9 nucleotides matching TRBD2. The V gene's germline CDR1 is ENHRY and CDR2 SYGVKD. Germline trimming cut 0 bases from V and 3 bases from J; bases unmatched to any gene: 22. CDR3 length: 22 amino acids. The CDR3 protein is CAISESDRRWFGDSGGTDTQYF. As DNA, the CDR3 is TGTGCCATCAGTGAGTCGGACCGGAGGTGGTTCGGGGATAGCGGGGGTACAGATACGCAGTATTTT.

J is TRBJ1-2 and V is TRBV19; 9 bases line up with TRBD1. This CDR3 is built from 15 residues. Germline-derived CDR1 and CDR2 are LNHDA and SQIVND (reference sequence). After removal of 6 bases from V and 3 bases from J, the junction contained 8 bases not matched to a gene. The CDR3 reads CASRGLDRGYYGYTF. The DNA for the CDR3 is TGTGCCAGTAGGGGCTTGGACAGGGGTTACTATGGCTACACCTTC.

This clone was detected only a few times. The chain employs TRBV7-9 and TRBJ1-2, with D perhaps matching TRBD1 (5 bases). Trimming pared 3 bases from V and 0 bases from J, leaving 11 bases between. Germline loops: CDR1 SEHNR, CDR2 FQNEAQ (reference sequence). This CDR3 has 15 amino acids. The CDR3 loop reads CASSLVWGPNYGYTF. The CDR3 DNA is TGTGCCAGCAGCTTGGTATGGGGCCCTAACTATGGCTACACCTTC.

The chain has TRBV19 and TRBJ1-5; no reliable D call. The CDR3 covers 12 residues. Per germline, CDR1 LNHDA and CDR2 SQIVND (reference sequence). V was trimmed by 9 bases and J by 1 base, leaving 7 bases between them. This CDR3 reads CASTASNQPQHF. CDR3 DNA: TGTGCCAGCACAGCAAGCAATCAGCCCCAGCATTTT. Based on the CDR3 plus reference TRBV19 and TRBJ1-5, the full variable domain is DGGITQSPKYLFRKEGQNVTLSCEQNLNHDAMYWYRQDPGQGLRLIYYSQIVNDFQKGDIAEGYSVSREKKESFPLTVTSAQKNPTAFYLCASTASNQPQHFGDGTRLSIL.

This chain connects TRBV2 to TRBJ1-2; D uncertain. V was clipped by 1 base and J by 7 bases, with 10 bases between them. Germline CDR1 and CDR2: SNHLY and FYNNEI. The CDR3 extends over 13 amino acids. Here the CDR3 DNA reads TGTGCCAGCAGTGAAGGAGGGAACGGTGGCTACACCTTC. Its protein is CASSEGGNGGYTF.

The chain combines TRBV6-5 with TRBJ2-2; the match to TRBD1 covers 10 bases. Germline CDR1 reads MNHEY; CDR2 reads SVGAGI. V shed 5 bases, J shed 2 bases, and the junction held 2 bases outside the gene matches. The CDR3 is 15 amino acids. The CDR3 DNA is TGTGCCAGCAGTAGACAGGGGGCTAACACCGGGGAGCTGTTTTTT. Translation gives CASSRQGANTGELFF.

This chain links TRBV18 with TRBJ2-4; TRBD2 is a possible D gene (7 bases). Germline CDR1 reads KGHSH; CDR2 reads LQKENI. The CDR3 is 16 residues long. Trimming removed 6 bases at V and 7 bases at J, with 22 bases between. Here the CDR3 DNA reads TGTGCCAGCTCCCCCGCAGGGGAGGGGGTACGGAACATTCAGTACTTC. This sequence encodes CASSPAGEGVRNIQYF. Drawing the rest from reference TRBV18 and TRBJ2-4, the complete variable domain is NAGVMQNPRHLVRRRGQEARLRCSPMKGHSHVYWYRQLPEEGLKFMVYLQKENIIDESGMPKERFSAEFPKEGPSILRIQQVVRGDSAAYFCASSPAGEGVRNIQYFGAGTRLSVL.

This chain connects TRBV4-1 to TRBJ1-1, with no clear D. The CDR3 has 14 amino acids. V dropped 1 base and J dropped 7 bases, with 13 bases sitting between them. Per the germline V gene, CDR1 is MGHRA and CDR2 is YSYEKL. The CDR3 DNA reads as TGCGCCAGCAGCCAAGCAAGAAACGCGTTTGAAGCTTTCTTT. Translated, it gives CASSQARNAFEAFF.

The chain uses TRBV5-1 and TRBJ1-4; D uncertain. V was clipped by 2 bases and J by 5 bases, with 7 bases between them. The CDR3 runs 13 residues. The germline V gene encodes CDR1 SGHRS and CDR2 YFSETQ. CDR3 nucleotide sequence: TGCGCCAGCAGCTTTGGGCCAAATGAAAAACTGTTTTTT. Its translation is CASSFGPNEKLFF. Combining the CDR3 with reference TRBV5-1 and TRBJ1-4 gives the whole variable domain KAGVTQTPRYLIKTRGQQVTLSCSPISGHRSVSWYQQTPGQGLQFLFEYFSETQRNKGNFPGRFSGRQFSNSRSEMNVSTLELGDSALYLCASSFGPNEKLFFGSGTQLSVL.

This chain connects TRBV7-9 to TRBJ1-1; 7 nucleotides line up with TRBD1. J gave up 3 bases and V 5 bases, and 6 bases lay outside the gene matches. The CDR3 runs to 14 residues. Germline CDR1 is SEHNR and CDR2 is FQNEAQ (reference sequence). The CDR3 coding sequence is TGTGCCAGCAGCCCACAGGGGCCACACACTGAAGCTTTCTTT. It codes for CASSPQGPHTEAFF.

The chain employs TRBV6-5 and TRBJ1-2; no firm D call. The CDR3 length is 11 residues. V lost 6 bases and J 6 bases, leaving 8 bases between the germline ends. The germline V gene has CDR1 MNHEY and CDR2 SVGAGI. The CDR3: CASRAINGYTF. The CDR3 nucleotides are TGTGCCAGCAGAGCAATCAATGGCTACACCTTC.

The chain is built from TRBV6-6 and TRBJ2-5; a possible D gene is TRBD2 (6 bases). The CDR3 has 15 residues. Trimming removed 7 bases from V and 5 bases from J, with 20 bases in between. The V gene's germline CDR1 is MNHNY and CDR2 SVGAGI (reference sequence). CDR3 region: CASTAPGTEWETQYF. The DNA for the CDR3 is TGTGCCAGCACCGCCCCCGGGACTGAGTGGGAGACCCAGTACTTC.

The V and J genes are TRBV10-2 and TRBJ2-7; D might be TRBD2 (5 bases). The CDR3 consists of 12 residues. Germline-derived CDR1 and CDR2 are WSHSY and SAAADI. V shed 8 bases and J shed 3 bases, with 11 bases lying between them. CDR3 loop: CASGRGGYEQYV. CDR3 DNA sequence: TGCGCCAGCGGGAGAGGCGGCTACGAGCAGTACGTC.

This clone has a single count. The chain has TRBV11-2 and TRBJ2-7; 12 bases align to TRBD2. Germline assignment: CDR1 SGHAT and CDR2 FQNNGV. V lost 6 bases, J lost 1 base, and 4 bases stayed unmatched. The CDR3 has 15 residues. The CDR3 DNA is TGTGCCAGCAGTTCCGGACTAGCGGGATCCTACGAGCAGTACGTC. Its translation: CASSSGLAGSYEQYV.

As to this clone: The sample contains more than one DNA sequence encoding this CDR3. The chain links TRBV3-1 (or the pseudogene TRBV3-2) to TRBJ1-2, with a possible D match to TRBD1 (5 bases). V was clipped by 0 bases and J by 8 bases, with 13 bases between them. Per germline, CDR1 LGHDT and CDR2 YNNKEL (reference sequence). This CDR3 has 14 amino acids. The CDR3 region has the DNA TGTGCCAGCAGCCAAGATCTGGCCCCAGGGGGCTACACCTTC. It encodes CASSQDLAPGGYTF.

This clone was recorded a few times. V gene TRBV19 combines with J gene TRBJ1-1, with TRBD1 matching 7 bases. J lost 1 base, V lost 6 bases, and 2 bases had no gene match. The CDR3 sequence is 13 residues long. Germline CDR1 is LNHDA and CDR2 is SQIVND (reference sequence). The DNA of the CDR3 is TGTGCCAGTAGGAACAGGGGGAACACTGAAGCTTTCTTT. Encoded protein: CASRNRGNTEAFF.